This record concerns one TCR beta chain sequence. Its antigen has not been determined. No clone much larger than this one lies a single base away; base qualities are absent. The data belong to a study of T cell changes during pregnancy in multiple sclerosis (dated by TCRdb to about 2019). The study in broad terms: The study looked at changes in the T cell repertoire across pregnancy in women with multiple sclerosis.

Preparation of the library involved the immunoSEQ multiplex PCR assay. Entries here come from immuneACCESS through TCRdb and include only in-frame sequences with V and J called. Some clones fail to appear in such tables; in the studies checked, an unresolved V gene covers under half of the shortfall, and the cause of the remainder is unknown. For this sample there are roughly 90,000 clones; about 93% appear just once. Approximately 4.5% of the sample goes to the ten largest clones. Spanning cysteine to phenylalanine, the CDR3 consists of 15 amino acids. Only the CDR3 DNA is retained, 45 bases long and in frame from the first base. CDR1 and CDR2, per the germline V gene, are MNHEY and SVGAGI. Trimming takes 7 bases off V and 4 bases off J; junction bases not matched to a gene: 9.

Recombination linked TRBV6-5 to TRBJ1-1, with 10 bases matching TRBD1. The sequencing used peripheral blood, collected in the first trimester of pregnancy. This TCR came from a female donor with multiple sclerosis, enrolled in a pregnancy study. The sequence in DNA is TGTGCCAGCAACGACAGGGGGCTATTGACCACTGAAGCTTTCTTT. It translates to CASNDRGLLTTEAFF.